This passage covers 21 T cell receptor beta chains from one sample sequenced in a study of T-cell memory formation after mild COVID-19. TCRdb re-called the 5' RACE reads with MiXCR, one entry per CDR3 protein. The sample carries 85,000 to 130,000 distinct CDR3 sequences, about a sixth recorded once. Sequenced sample: PBMCs or a T cell subset sorted from them (not recorded which). The receptors derive from an adult woman who had mild COVID-19 (a few samples of this study predate the infection). Cell type and time point are not known.

Only a few counts were recorded for this clonotype. The chain carries TRBV7-2 and TRBJ2-3; 7 nucleotides line up with TRBD2. CDR1 and CDR2 from the germline V gene are SGHTA and FQGNSA. This CDR3 spans 18 amino acids. With 1 base clipped from V and 1 base from J, the junction kept 11 bases outside the gene matches. The CDR3 sequence: CASSLGGGGVVGTDTQYF. CDR3 nucleotide sequence: TGTGCCAGCAGCTTAGGGGGGGGAGGAGTGGTAGGCACAGATACGCAGTATTTT.

The table lists this clonotype with a few counts. J is TRBJ1-2 and V is TRBV7-9; weak D call: TRBD1 (5 bases). CDR3 length: 14 residues. V dropped 0 bases and J dropped 5 bases, with 10 bases sitting between them. The germline V gene encodes CDR1 SEHNR and CDR2 FQNEAQ (reference sequence). The CDR3 DNA is TGTGCCAGCAGCTTAGCTCTGGGGGAATATGGCTACACCTTC. It is translated as CASSLALGEYGYTF.

The table lists this clonotype with a few counts. This rearrangement joins TRBV11-3 to TRBJ2-1; 10 bases align to TRBD2. The CDR3 sequence is 18 residues long. Germline lookup yields CDR1 SGHNT and CDR2 YENEEA. J lost 8 bases, V lost 7 bases, and 20 bases had no gene match. The CDR3: CASTHSLAGAPKWDEQFF. CDR3 DNA sequence: TGTGCCAGCACCCACTCGCTAGCGGGGGCGCCTAAGTGGGATGAGCAGTTCTTC.

This chain joins TRBV4-1 and TRBJ2-7; D not certain. The CDR3 contains 11 residues. Trimming removed 3 bases from V and 7 bases from J, with 7 bases in between. CDR1 and CDR2 from the germline V gene are MGHRA and YSYEKL. This CDR3 is CASSHLGEQYF. Written as DNA, the CDR3 is TGCGCCAGCAGCCATTTGGGGGAGCAGTACTTC.

This clonotype came up many times. The rearrangement links TRBV7-8 to TRBJ2-7; TRBD2 agrees at 9 bases. The CDR3 covers 16 residues. The germline gives CDR1 SGHVS, CDR2 FQNEAQ. V trimming: 1 base; J trimming: 5 bases; junction bases outside the gene matches: 9. The chain's CDR3 is CASSLVLAGNPNEQYF. The CDR3 nucleotides read TGTGCCAGCAGCTTAGTACTAGCGGGTAACCCTAACGAGCAGTACTTC.

This clonotype was observed a few times. This rearrangement joins TRBV7-6 to TRBJ1-4, with 10 bases aligning to TRBD1. With V trimmed by 1 base and J by 6 bases, 5 bases remained unmatched. Germline V CDR1 and CDR2: SGHVS, FNYEAQ. The CDR3 has 16 amino acids. This CDR3 is CASSLVWGQGYEKLFF. CDR3 nucleotides: TGTGCCAGCAGCTTAGTTTGGGGACAGGGGTATGAAAAACTGTTTTTT.

This clonotype was seen a handful of times. The CDR3 sequence: CSVAPTGLAYEQYF. As DNA, the CDR3 is TGCAGCGTCGCACCTACAGGGTTGGCCTACGAGCAGTACTTC. This rearrangement joins TRBV29-1 to TRBJ2-7, with TRBD1 as a possible D gene (6 bases). V was shortened by 6 bases and J by 2 bases, with 17 bases between the two germline ends. The germline V gene encodes CDR1 SQVTM and CDR2 ANQGSEA. CDR3 length: 14 residues.

This clonotype was counted only a few times. V usage is TRBV24-1 and J usage is TRBJ2-2; weak D call: TRBD2 (5 bases). Per germline, CDR1 KGHDR and CDR2 SFDVKD. The V and J ends lost 1 base and 3 bases respectively, with 11 bases between them. The CDR3 consists of 16 residues. The CDR3: CATSDFSGWDTGELFF. Here the CDR3 DNA reads TGTGCCACCAGTGATTTTTCGGGATGGGACACCGGGGAGCTGTTTTTT.

This chain links TRBV7-2 with TRBJ2-7; perhaps TRBD2 as D (5 bases). Germline V gives CDR1 SGHTA, CDR2 FQGNSA. CDR3 length: 14 amino acids. V lost 5 bases to trimming and J lost 0 bases, with 11 bases between them. The CDR3 nucleotides are TGTGCCAGCAGCGCCCCTACTAGCTCCTACGAGCAGTACTTC. This sequence encodes CASSAPTSSYEQYF.

In this sample, this clonotype turned up a few times. The limits of the CDR3 on the DNA are not certain, so only TCRdb's listed CDR3 is given. This rearrangement joins TRBV11-1 to TRBJ2-2. The CDR3 has 14 amino acids, counting both end residues. Germline CDR1 SGHAT, CDR2 FQDESV (reference sequence). The CDR3 region is CASSRKGNTGSCFF.

The V and J genes are TRBV2 and TRBJ2-3, with D maybe TRBD1 (5 bases). The CDR3 has 18 residues. Per germline, CDR1 SNHLY and CDR2 FYNNEI. Trimming removed 4 bases from V and 0 bases from J, with 20 bases in between. The CDR3 DNA sequence: TGTGCCAGCAGTGGATTGGGGCCCAGGGTAGAGAGCACAGATACGCAGTATTTT. Protein sequence: CASSGLGPRVESTDTQYF.

The chain links TRBV7-8 to TRBJ2-3; 7 bases match TRBD1. Unmatched junction bases numbered 4, after V lost 5 bases and J lost 2 bases. From germline, CDR1 is SGHVS and CDR2 FQNEAQ. This CDR3 has 14 residues. CDR3 amino acids: CASSRTGSTDTQYF. The CDR3 DNA is TGTGCCAGCAGCCGGACAGGTTCCACAGATACGCAGTATTTT. Complete variable domain (other parts from reference TRBV7-8 and TRBJ2-3): GAGVSQSPRYKVAKRGQDVALRCDPISGHVSLFWYQQALGQGPEFLTYFQNEAQLDKSGLPSDRFFAERPEGSVSTLKIQRTQQEDSAVYLCASSRTGSTDTQYFGPGTRLTVL.

This clonotype occurred a few times. This chain links TRBV25-1 with TRBJ2-1; D perhaps matches TRBD1 (5 bases). The CDR3 consists of 14 residues. Trimming removed 5 bases from V and 2 bases from J, with 10 bases in between. Germline assignment: CDR1 MGHDK and CDR2 SYGVNS. The CDR3 DNA reads as TGTGCCAGCAGTCCACCAGGGACCTACAATGAGCAGTTCTTC. Its translation is CASSPPGTYNEQFF.

This clonotype has ten or more counts. The CDR3 sequence is CASGLADTQYF. The CDR3, as DNA: TGTGCCAGCGGTCTCGCAGATACGCAGTATTTT. J is TRBJ2-3 and V is TRBV6-6, with no clear D. Germline CDR1 MNHNY, CDR2 SVGAGI (reference sequence). Trimming pared 8 bases from V and 4 bases from J, leaving 7 bases between. The CDR3 is 11 residues long.

In its sample, this clonotype was seen a few times. The chain is built from TRBV12-3 or TRBV12-4 and TRBJ2-7; the match to TRBD2 covers 7 bases. The trim removed 7 bases at V and 2 bases at J, leaving 11 bases unmatched. The length of the CDR3 is 15 residues. CDR3 region: CASTRSGSGAYEQYF. CDR3 sequence (DNA): TGTGCCAGCACTCGTAGCGGGTCGGGTGCCTACGAGCAGTACTTC.

The chain recombines TRBV29-1 with TRBJ1-1; D is uncertain. The germline V gene encodes CDR1 SQVTM and CDR2 ANQGSEA. V lost 6 bases and J lost 3, with 11 bases in between. The CDR3 is made up of 12 amino acids. The CDR3 sequence: CSVDLRYTEAFF. The DNA of the CDR3 is TGCAGCGTCGACTTAAGGTACACTGAAGCTTTCTTT.

This clonotype was seen a handful of times. The chain uses TRBV5-1 and TRBJ2-3, with D unresolved. Trimming cost V 0 bases and J 6 bases, with 20 bases left between them. Germline V gene data show CDR1 as SGHRS and CDR2 as YFSETQ. The CDR3 runs to 17 residues. CDR3 amino acids: CASSLVGIERLGDTQYF. The CDR3 DNA follows: TGCGCCAGCAGCTTGGTGGGGATAGAGCGCCTGGGTGATACGCAGTATTTT.

This sequence joins TRBV5-1 and TRBJ2-1; D might be TRBD1 (5 bases). Germline CDR1 is SGHRS and CDR2 is YFSETQ. V dropped 2 bases and J dropped 7 bases, with 10 bases sitting between them. The CDR3 has 13 residues. The CDR3 DNA is TGCGCCAGCAGCTTCAATCAGGGAAATGAGCAGTTCTTC. It is translated as CASSFNQGNEQFF.

This clonotype was observed a few times. The chain employs TRBV20-1 and TRBJ2-7, with TRBD1 matching 8 bases. This CDR3 is built from 14 residues. The V and J ends lost 5 bases and 2 bases, in that order; junction bases with no gene match: 8. Germline assignment: CDR1 DFQATT and CDR2 SNEGSKA (reference sequence). This CDR3 reads CSAHLGQEPYEQYF. CDR3 bases: TGCAGTGCTCACCTGGGACAGGAGCCCTACGAGCAGTACTTC.

The genes are TRBV29-1 and TRBJ2-1; a possible D gene is TRBD1 (5 bases). V dropped 5 bases and J dropped 3 bases, with 11 bases sitting between them. This CDR3 has 13 residues. Germline CDR1 reads SQVTM; CDR2 reads ANQGSEA. For the CDR3, the DNA is TGCAGCGTTACCTCGACAGACTACAATGAGCAGTTCTTC. Amino acid sequence: CSVTSTDYNEQFF.

The chain combines TRBV13 with TRBJ1-3; the match to TRBD1 covers 7 bases. V was pared by 4 bases and J by 9 bases, with 9 bases of the junction left unmatched. The V gene's germline CDR1 is PRHDT and CDR2 FYEKMQ (reference sequence). CDR3 length: 14 amino acids. The CDR3 here is CASSSRDSRGTIYF. The CDR3, as DNA: TGTGCCAGCAGCTCCCGGGACAGTCGAGGCACCATATATTTT.